This T cell receptor (beta chain) emerged from a study of blood T cell repertoires in COVID-19. V trimming: 4 bases; J trimming: 7 bases; junction bases outside the gene matches: 5. The CDR3 covers 14 residues. Germline CDR1 reads KGHDR; CDR2 reads SFDVKD. Some clones are missing from TCRdb's copy, which holds only in-frame ones; the method was immunoSEQ multiplex PCR. The sample contains roughly 100,000 clones, roughly 89% of which appear only once. The chain links TRBV24-1 to TRBJ2-3, with 9 bases matching TRBD1. The origin of this receptor is a woman older than 75 in a cohort sampled during active COVID-19. The sequencing sample was made of peripheral blood. The CDR3 DNA follows: TGTGCCACCAGTGACTCCGGGACAGGGCATACGCAGTATTTT. As protein: CATSDSGTGHTQYF.